This T cell receptor beta chain was recovered during a study of blood T cell repertoires in COVID-19. V lost 4 bases, J lost 7 bases, and 20 bases lay in between. The length of the CDR3 is 15 residues. Germline CDR1 is SGHDN and CDR2 is FVKESK. As originally analysed: Reference gene primer amplification in the assay estimated nucleated cell counts. Assay used: immunoSEQ multiplex PCR; TCRdb lists only in-frame clones, some missing. D and trimming come from the DNA, and the V and J calls and clone size come from that table. The sample carries under 300,000 clones, more than 70% recorded once. Sequencing input: peripheral blood. The TCR sequence derives from a man older than 75 with acute or convalescent COVID-19. The rearrangement links TRBV14 to TRBJ2-7; D may be TRBD1 (6 bases). The CDR3 nucleotides read TGTGCCAGCAGCCTCGGGTGGGGGCAGGTGGTGGAGCAGTACTTC. Protein: CASSLGWGQVVEQYF.